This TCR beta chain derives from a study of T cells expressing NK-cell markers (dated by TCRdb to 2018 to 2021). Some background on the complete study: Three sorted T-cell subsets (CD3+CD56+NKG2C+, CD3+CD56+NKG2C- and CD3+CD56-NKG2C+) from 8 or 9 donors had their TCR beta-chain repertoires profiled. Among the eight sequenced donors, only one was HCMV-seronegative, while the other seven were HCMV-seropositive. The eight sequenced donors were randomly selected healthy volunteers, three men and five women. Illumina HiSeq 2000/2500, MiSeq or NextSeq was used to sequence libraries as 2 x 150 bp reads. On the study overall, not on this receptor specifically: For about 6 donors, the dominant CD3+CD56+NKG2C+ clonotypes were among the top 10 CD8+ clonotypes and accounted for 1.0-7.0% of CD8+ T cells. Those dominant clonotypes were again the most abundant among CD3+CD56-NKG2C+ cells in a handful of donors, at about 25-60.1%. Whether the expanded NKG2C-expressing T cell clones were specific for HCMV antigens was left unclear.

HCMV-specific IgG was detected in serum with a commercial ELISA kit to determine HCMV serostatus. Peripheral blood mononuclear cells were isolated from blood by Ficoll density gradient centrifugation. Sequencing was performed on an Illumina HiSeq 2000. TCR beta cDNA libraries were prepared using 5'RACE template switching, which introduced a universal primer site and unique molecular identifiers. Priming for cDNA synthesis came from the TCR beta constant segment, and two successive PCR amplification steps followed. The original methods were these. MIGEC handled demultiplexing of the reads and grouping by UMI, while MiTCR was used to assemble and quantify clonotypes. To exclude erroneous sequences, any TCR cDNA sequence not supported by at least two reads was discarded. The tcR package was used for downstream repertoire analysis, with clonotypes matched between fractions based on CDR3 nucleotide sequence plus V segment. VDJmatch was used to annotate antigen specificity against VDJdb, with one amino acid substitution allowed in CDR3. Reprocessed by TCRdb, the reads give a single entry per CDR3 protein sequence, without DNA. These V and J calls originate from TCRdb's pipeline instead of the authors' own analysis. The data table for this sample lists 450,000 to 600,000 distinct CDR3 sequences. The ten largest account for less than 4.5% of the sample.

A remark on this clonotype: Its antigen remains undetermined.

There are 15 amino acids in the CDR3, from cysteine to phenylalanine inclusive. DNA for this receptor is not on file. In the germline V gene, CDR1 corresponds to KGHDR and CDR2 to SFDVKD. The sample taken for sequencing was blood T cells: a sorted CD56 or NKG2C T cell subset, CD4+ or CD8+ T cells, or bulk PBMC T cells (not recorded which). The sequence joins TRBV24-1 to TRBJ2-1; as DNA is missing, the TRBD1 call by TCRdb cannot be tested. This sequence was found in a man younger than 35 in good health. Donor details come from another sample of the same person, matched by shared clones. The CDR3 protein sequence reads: CATSDLGQGWNEQFF.